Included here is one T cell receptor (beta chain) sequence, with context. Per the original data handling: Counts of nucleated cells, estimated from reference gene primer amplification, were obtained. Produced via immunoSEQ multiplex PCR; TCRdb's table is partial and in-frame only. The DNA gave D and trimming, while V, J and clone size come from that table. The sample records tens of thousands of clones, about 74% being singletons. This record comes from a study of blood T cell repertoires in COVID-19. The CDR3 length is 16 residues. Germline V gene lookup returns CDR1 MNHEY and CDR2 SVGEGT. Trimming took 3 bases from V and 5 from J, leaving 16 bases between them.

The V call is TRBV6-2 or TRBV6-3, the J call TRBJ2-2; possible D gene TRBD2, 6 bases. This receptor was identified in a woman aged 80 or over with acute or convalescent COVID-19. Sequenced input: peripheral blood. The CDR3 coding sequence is TGTGCCAGCAGTTATTTACCGGGAGCACCAACCGGGGAGCTGTTTTTT. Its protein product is CASSYLPGAPTGELFF.